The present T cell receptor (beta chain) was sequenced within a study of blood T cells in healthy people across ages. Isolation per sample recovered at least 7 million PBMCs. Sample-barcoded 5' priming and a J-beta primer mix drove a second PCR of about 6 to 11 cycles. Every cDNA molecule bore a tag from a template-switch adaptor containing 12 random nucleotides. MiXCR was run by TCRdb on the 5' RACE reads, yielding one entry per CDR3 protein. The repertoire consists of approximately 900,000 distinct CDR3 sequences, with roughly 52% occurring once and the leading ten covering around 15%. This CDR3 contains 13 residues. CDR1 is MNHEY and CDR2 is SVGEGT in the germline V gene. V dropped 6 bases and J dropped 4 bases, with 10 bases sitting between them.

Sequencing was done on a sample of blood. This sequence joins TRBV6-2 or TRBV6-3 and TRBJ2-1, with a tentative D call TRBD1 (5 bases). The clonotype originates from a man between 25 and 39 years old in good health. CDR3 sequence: CASSQTDYNEQFF. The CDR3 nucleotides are TGTGCCAGCAGCCAGACAGATTACAATGAGCAGTTCTTC.